Listed below are T cell receptor beta chains from one sample, sequenced in a study of control samples from healthy donors and cancer patients. Assay: immunoSEQ multiplex PCR; the TCRdb copy retains only in-frame clones and omits some. The sample contains 150,000 to 200,000 clones, around 90% of which appear only once. The sample comprised blood. These TCRs come from a young man in good health. Each CDR3 is given with its conserved first and last residue. Fields, in order: CDR3 protein, V gene.

CDR3 protein: CASSEAWGQGSYNEQFF
V gene: TRBV6-1

CDR3 protein: CASSQAPIRNTEAFF
V gene: TRBV4-3

CDR3 protein: CATSDSQGDTGELFF
V gene: TRBV24-1

CDR3 protein: CASSFIRGGYGYTF
V gene: TRBV5-5

CDR3 protein: CASSIGGVGRETQYF
V gene: TRBV19

CDR3 protein: CASRSTREGSYNEQFF
V gene: TRBV6-6

CDR3 protein: CASSLQENTEAFF
V gene: TRBV7-7

CDR3 protein: CASSLTGGNSPLHF
V gene: TRBV27

CDR3 protein: CASSIGQRSSYNEQFF
V gene: TRBV19

CDR3 protein: CASSNRGDTEAFF
V gene: TRBV19

CDR3 protein: CASGRAGANVLTF
V gene: TRBV6-6

CDR3 protein: CASSEGREQYF
V gene: TRBV27

CDR3 protein: CASSVGSYNEQFF
V gene: TRBV11-3

CDR3 protein: CASSGNRAGGEAFF
V gene: TRBV5-1

CDR3 protein: CASSVDRGGTEAFF
V gene: TRBV5-1

CDR3 protein: CASSENGNPTGGANTGELFF
V gene: TRBV2

CDR3 protein: CASSRNTEAFF
V gene: TRBV6-2/TRBV6-3

CDR3 protein: CASSFSLAGDRNEQFF
V gene: TRBV5-1

CDR3 protein: CASSFVDRAEQYF
V gene: TRBV19

CDR3 protein: CASSGRGTGTYEQYF
V gene: TRBV5-1

CDR3 protein: CASSQLGLAGDTQYF
V gene: TRBV14

CDR3 protein: CASRPDRAGEKLFF
V gene: TRBV6-6

CDR3 protein: CSARGLNTEAFF
V gene: TRBV29-1

CDR3 protein: CASILPGNVLTF
V gene: TRBV27

CDR3 protein: CASSVAGGNHGTQYF
V gene: TRBV9

CDR3 protein: CASSLISRGSNQPQHF
V gene: TRBV7-2

CDR3 protein: CASSVGTKEETQYF
V gene: TRBV9

CDR3 protein: CASSVGNSNQPQHF
V gene: TRBV9

CDR3 protein: CASSQNRGGRNEQFF
V gene: TRBV14

CDR3 protein: CASSPLGGSSTEAFF
V gene: TRBV16

CDR3 protein: CASSQPVDKNDGYTF
V gene: TRBV4-1

CDR3 protein: CAINDLAGGFTDTQYF
V gene: TRBV10-3

CDR3 protein: CASSATSGPYEQYF
V gene: TRBV5-1

CDR3 protein: CASSQTSDQETQYF
V gene: TRBV13

CDR3 protein: CASSQEGGLYF
V gene: TRBV4-2

CDR3 protein: CSVEGSGQGFFFSTEAFF
V gene: TRBV29-1

CDR3 protein: CASSLGAPSNTEAFF
V gene: TRBV5-4

CDR3 protein: CAISEAKKGVTEAFF
V gene: TRBV10-3

CDR3 protein: CASSVGESNTEAFF
V gene: TRBV9

CDR3 protein: CASSHVAGGGEKLFF
V gene: TRBV3-1/TRBV3-2

CDR3 protein: CASSQEEAGYYGYTF
V gene: TRBV4-2

CDR3 protein: CSANRGLGNTIYF
V gene: TRBV29-1

CDR3 protein: CASSYDGGGYTF
V gene: TRBV5-4

CDR3 protein: CASSPPRDNEQFF
V gene: TRBV11-2

CDR3 protein: CASSPTGLSGANVLTF
V gene: TRBV7-8

CDR3 protein: CSVEDKGWGYQETQYF
V gene: TRBV29-1